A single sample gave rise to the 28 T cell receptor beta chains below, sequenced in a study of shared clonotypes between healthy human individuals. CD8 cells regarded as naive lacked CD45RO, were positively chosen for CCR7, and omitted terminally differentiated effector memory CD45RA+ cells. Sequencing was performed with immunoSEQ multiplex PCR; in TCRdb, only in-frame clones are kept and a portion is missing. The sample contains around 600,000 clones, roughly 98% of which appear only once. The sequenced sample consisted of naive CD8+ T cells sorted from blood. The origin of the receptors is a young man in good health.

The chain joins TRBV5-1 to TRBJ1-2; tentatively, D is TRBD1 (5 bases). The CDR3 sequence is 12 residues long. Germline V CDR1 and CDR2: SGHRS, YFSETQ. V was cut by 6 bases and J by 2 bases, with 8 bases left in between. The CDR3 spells CASNGDNYGYTF. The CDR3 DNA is TGCGCCAGCAACGGGGACAACTATGGCTACACCTTC.

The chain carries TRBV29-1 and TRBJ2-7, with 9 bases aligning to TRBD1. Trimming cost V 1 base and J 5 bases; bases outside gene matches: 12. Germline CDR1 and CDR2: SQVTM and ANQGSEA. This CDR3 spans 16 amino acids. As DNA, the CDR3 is TGCAGCGTTGAAGTACCCACAGGGGGCGCAGGCCACGAGCAGTACTTC. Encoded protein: CSVEVPTGGAGHEQYF.

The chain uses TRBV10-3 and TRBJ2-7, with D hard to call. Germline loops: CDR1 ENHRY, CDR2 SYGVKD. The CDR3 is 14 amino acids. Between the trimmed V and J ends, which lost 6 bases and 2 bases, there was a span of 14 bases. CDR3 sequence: CAISSTRDTYEQYF. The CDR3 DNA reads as TGTGCCATCAGCTCTACGCGAGACACCTACGAGCAGTACTTC.

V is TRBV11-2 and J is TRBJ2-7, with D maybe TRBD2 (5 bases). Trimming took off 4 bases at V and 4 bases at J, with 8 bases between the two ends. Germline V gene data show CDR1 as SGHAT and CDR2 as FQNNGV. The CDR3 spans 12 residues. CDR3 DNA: TGTGCCAGCAGCTATAGCGAGTACGAGCAGTACTTC. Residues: CASSYSEYEQYF.

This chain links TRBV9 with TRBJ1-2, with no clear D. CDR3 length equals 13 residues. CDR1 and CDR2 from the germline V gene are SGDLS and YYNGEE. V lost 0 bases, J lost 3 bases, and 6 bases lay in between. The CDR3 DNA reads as TGTGCCAGCAGCGTAGTCAAGGACTATGGCTACACCTTC. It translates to CASSVVKDYGYTF.

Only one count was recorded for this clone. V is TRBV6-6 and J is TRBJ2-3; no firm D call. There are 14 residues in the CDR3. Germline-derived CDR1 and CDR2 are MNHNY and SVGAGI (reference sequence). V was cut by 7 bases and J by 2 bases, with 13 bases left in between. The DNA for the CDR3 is TGTGCCAGCACCTCGCAGACTTACACAGATACGCAGTATTTT. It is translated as CASTSQTYTDTQYF.

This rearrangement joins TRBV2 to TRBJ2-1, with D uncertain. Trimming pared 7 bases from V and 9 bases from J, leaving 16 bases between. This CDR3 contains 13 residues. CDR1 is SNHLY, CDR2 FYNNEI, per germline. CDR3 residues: CASTQMGPAEQFF. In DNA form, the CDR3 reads TGTGCCAGCACCCAGATGGGCCCCGCTGAGCAGTTCTTC.

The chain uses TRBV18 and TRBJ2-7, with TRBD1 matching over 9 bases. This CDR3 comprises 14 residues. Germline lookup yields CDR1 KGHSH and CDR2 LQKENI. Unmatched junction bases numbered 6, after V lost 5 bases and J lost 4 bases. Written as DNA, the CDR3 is TGTGCCAGCTCATCTAGGGACAGGGAGTACGAGCAGTACTTC. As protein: CASSSRDREYEQYF.

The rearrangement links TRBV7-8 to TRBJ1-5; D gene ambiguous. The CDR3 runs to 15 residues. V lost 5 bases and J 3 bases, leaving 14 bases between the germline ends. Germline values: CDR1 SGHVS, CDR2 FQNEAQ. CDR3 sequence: CASSLTNGVNQPQHF. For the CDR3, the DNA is TGTGCCAGCAGCCTAACAAACGGGGTCAATCAGCCCCAGCATTTT.

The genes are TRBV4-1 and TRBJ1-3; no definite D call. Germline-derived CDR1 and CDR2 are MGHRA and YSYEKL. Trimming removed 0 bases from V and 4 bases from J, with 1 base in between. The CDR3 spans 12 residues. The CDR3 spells CASSQDGNTIYF. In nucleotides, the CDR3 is TGCGCCAGCAGCCAAGACGGAAACACCATATATTTT.

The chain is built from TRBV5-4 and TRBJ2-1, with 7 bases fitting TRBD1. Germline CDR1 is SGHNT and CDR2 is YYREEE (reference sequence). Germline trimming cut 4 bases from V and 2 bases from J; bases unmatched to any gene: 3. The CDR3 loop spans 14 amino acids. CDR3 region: CASSRTGTYNEQFF. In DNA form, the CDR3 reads TGTGCCAGCAGCCGGACAGGCACCTACAATGAGCAGTTCTTC.

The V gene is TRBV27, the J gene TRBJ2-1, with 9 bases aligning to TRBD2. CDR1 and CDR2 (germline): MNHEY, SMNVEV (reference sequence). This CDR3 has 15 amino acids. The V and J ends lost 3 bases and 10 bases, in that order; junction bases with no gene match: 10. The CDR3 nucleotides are TGTGCCAGCAGTTTGGGGGCGGGAGGGCCCAGGGAGCAGTTCTTC. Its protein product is CASSLGAGGPREQFF.

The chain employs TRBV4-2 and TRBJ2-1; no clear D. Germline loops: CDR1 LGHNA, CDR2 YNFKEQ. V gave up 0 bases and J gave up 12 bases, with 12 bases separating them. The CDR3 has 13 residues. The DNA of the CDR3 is TGTGCCAGCAGCCAAGATTTGGTGCATGGGCAGTTCTTC. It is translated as CASSQDLVHGQFF.

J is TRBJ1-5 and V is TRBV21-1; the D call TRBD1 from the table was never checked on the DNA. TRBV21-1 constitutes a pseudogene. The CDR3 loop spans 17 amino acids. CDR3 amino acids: CASSKVLRQYSNQPQHF. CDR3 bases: TGTGCCAGCAGCAAAGTATTGAGACAGTATAGCAATCAGCCCCAGCATTTT.

CDR3 nucleotide sequence: TGTGCCAGCAGCTTGGCCGGGACGGAAAACATTCAGTACTTC. Translated: CASSLAGTENIQYF. The J gene is TRBJ2-4, the V gene TRBV5-4; D assignment may be TRBD1 or TRBD2 (5 bases each). This CDR3 contains 14 residues. Trimming removed 0 bases at V and 5 bases at J, with 9 bases between. Germline V CDR1 and CDR2: SGHNT, YYREEE (reference sequence).

CDR3 sequence: CASSPSLGTGNEQYF. The CDR3 DNA sequence: TGTGCCAGCAGCCCCTCCCTCGGGACAGGGAACGAGCAGTACTTC. This rearrangement joins TRBV7-9 to TRBJ2-7; 9 bases are a match to TRBD1. The length of the CDR3 is 15 residues. V dropped 5 bases and J dropped 5; count of bases not matched to a gene: 10. Germline V gives CDR1 SEHNR, CDR2 FQNEAQ (reference sequence).

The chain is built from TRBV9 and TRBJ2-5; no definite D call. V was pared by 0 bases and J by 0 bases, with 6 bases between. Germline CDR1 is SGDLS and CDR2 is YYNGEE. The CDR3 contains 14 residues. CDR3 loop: CASSVGAYQETQYF. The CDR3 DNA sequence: TGTGCCAGCAGCGTAGGGGCTTACCAAGAGACCCAGTACTTC.

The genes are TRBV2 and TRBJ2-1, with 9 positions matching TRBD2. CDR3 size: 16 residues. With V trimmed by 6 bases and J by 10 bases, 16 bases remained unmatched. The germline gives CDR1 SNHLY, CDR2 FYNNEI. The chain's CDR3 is CASRVSSGLAGGEQFF. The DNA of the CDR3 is TGTGCCAGCAGAGTCTCCTCGGGACTAGCAGGAGGGGAGCAGTTCTTC. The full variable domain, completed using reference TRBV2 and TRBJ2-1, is EPEVTQTPSHQVTQMGQEVILRCVPISNHLYFYWYRQILGQKVEFLVSFYNNEISEKSEIFDDQFSVERPDGSNFTLKIRSTKLEDSAMYFCASRVSSGLAGGEQFFGPGTRLTVL.

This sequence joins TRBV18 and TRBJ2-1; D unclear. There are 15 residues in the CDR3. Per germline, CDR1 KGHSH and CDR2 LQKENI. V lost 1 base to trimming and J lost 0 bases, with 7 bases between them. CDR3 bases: TGTGCCAGCTCACCACAACTTAGCTCCTACAATGAGCAGTTCTTC. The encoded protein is CASSPQLSSYNEQFF.

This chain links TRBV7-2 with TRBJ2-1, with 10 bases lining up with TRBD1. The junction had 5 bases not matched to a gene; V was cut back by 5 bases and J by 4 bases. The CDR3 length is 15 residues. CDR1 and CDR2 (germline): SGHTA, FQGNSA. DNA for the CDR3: TGTGCCAGCAGCCGCGGACAGGGGGGGTACAATGAGCAGTTCTTC. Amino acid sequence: CASSRGQGGYNEQFF.

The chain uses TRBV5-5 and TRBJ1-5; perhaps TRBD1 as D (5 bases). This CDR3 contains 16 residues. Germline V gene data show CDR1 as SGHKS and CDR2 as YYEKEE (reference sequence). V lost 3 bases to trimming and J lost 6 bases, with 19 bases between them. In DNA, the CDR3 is TGTGCCAGCAGCTCGGGGGGGTTCTCTTTCAGTCAGCCCCAGCATTTT. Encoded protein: CASSSGGFSFSQPQHF.

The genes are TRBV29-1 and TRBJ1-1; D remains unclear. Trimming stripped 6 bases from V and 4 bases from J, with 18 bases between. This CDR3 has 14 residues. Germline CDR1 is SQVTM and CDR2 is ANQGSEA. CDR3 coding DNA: TGCAGCGTGAACCACGGGGATCCCCCCACTGAAGCTTTCTTT. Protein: CSVNHGDPPTEAFF.

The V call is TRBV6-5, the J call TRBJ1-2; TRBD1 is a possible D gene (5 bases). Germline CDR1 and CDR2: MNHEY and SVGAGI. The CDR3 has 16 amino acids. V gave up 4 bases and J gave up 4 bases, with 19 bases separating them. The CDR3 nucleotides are TGTGCCAGCAGTTCCCCCGTGCAGTACGGGGGCTATGGCTACACCTTC. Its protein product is CASSSPVQYGGYGYTF.

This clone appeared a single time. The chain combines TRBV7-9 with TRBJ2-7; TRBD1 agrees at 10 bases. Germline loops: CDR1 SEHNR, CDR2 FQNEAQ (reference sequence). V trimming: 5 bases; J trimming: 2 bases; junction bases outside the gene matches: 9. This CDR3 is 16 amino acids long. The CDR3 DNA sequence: TGTGCCAGCAGCGAACCGACAGGGGGCGTCCCCTACGAGCAGTACTTC. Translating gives CASSEPTGGVPYEQYF.

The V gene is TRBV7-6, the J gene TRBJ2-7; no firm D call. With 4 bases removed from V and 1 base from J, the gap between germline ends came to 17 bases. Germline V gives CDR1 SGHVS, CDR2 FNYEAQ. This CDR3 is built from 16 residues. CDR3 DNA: TGTGCCAGCAGCTCAACCTCGCCTGGGGTGTCCTACGAGCAGTACTTC. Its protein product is CASSSTSPGVSYEQYF.

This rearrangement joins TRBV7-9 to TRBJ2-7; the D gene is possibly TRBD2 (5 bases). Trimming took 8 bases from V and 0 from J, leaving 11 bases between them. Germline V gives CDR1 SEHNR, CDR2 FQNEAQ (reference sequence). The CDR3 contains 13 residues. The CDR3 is CASGGLSSYEQYF. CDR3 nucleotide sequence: TGTGCCAGCGGAGGACTGAGCTCCTACGAGCAGTACTTC.

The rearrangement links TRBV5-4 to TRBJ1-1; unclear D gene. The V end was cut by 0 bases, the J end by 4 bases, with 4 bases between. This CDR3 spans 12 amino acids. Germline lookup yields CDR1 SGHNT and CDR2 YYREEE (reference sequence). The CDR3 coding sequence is TGTGCCAGCAGCTTGGGCCCCACTGAAGCTTTCTTT. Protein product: CASSLGPTEAFF.

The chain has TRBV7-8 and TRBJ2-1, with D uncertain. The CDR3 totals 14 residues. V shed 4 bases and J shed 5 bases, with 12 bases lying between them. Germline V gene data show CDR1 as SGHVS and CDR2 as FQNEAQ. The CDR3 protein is CASSWLIENNEQFF. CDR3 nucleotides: TGTGCCAGCAGCTGGCTTATCGAGAACAATGAGCAGTTCTTC.